This T cell receptor (beta chain) was retrieved from a study of T cells in Graves' hyperthyroidism and ophthalmopathy. Study outcomes and limitations: Stable hyperthyroidism and ophthalmopathy were separated using 13 V-J signatures.

TCR beta CDR3 sequences were amplified from RNA transcripts. The primer set for the first-round RT-PCR of the TCR CDR3 was HTBI. TCRdb itself ran the multiplex PCR reads through MiXCR, one entry per CDR3 protein. The sample carries hundreds of thousands of distinct CDR3 sequences, about a fifth recorded once. Regarding this clonotype: The target antigen is unknown.

Ophthalmopathy cases met thresholds of Clinical Activity Score at least 3, NOSPECS grade at least 4 and duration under 3 months. On the basis of clinical symptoms, serum thyroxine and TRAb, thyroid ultrasound and orbital computed tomography, diagnoses were made. Germline CDR1 is DFQATT and CDR2 is SNEGSKA (reference sequence). V lost 3 bases and J lost 2, with 16 bases in between. The CDR3 covers 15 residues. This sequence was found in a man aged 25 to 45 with Graves' ophthalmopathy. The material sequenced was blood. The gene calls are TRBV20-1 and TRBJ2-5, with D unclear. For the CDR3, the DNA is TGCAGTGCTAGGCCAGCGCCCATCCCTCAAGAGACCCAGTACTTC. This translates into CSARPAPIPQETQYF.